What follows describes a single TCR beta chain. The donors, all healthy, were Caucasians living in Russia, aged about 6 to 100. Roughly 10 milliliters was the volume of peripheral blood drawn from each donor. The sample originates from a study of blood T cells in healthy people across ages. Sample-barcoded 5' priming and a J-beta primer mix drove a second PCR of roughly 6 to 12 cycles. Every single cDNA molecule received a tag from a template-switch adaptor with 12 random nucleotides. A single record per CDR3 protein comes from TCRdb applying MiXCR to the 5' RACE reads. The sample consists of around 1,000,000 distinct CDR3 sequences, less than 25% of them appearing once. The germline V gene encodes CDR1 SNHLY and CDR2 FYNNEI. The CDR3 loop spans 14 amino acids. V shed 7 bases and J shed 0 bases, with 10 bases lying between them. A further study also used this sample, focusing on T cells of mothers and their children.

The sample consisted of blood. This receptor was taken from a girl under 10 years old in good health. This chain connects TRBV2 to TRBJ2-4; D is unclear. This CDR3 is CASNPVLAKNIQYF. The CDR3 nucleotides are TGTGCCAGCAACCCGGTCCTAGCCAAAAACATTCAGTACTTC.